These 21 T cell receptor beta chains were sequenced from one sample in a study of T cells in women clearing cervical HPV infection. Assay: immunoSEQ multiplex PCR; the TCRdb copy retains only in-frame clones and omits some. The listing records about 32,000 clones. The sample consisted of blood buffy coat. Source of these receptors: a woman between 18 and 70 years old with a cervical HPV16 infection that either progressed to CIN3+ or cleared (not recorded which).

Comment on this clone: The CDR3 extends 3 residues past the end of the read, so its final part is completed from the germline J gene. The J gene is TRBJ2-7, the V gene TRBV30; D perhaps matches TRBD2 (5 bases). CDR1 GTSNPN and CDR2 SVGIG come from the germline V gene (reference sequence). The CDR3 runs to 13 residues. V shed 0 bases and J shed 0 bases, with 6 bases lying between them. The chain's CDR3 is CAWSVDSSYEQYF. CDR3 bases read: TGTGCCTGGAGTGTGGACTCCTCCTACGAG. Full variable domain (missing parts from reference TRBV30 and TRBJ2-7): SQTIHQWPATLVQPVGSPLSLECTVEGTSNPNLYWYRQAAGRGLQLLFYSVGIGQISSEVPQNLSASRPQDRQFILSSKKLLLSDSGFYLCAWSVDSSYEQYFGPGTRLTVT.

Concerning this clone itself: The CDR3 end is not reached by the read, which stops 3 residues before it; the germline J gene fills it in. The chain has TRBV20-1 and TRBJ2-5; a possible D gene is TRBD1 (6 bases). V lost 5 bases and J 5 bases, leaving 18 bases between the germline ends. Per the germline V gene, CDR1 is DFQATT and CDR2 is SNEGSKA (reference sequence). The CDR3 is made up of 14 amino acids. Incomplete CDR3 DNA: TGCAGTGCTCCTGTCAAGGGGGATCGGGAGACC. It translates to CSAPVKGDRET. The complete CDR3 reads CSAPVKGDRETQYF.

Worth noting for this clone: Read data end 3 residues before the CDR3 end; the end is taken from the germline J gene. The V call is TRBV4-1, the J call TRBJ1-4, with D possibly being TRBD1 (6 bases). The V and J ends lost 4 bases and 6 bases respectively, with 15 bases between them. In germline, CDR1 is MGHRA, CDR2 YSYEKL. The CDR3 consists of 15 residues. The CDR3 bases that were read are TGCGCCAGCAGCCTCACTGTACAGGGTCATGAAAAA. Amino acid sequence: CASSLTVQGHEK. The entire CDR3 is CASSLTVQGHEKLFF.

On this clone: The CDR3 extends 3 residues past the end of the read, so its final part is completed from the germline J gene. V usage is TRBV7-8 and J usage is TRBJ1-4; tentatively, D is TRBD1 (6 bases). In germline, CDR1 is SGHVS, CDR2 FQNEAQ. The CDR3 is 15 amino acids. Incomplete CDR3 DNA: TGTGCCAGCAGCTTAGTACAGGGAGATAATTCACCA. Translated: CASSLVQGDNSP. Given in full, the CDR3 is CASSLVQGDNSPLFF.

About this clone: Sequencing ends 3 residues short of the CDR3 end; the germline J gene provides the rest. This chain joins TRBV5-1 and TRBJ1-6, with 10 positions matching TRBD1. CDR1 SGHRS and CDR2 YFSETQ come from the germline V gene. The CDR3 is 14 residues long. Unmatched junction bases numbered 4, after V lost 3 bases and J lost 10 bases. The CDR3 loop reads CASSSGQGTSPLHF. Partial CDR3 DNA: TGCGCCAGCAGCTCGGGACAGGGGACGTCACCC.

As for this clone: The CDR3 extends 3 residues past the end of the read, so its final part is completed from the germline J gene. This sequence joins TRBV5-6 and TRBJ2-2, with 12 positions matching TRBD1. From germline, CDR1 is SGHDT and CDR2 YYEEEE. The CDR3 contains 15 residues. The junction had 6 bases not matched to a gene; V was cut back by 4 bases and J by 8 bases. The sequenced part of the CDR3 DNA is TGTGCCAGCAGCCGGGACAGGGGGCTGATGGGGGAG. This codes for CASSRDRGLMGE. The entire CDR3 reads CASSRDRGLMGELFF.

This clone counts as medium-sized (0.01 to 0.1%) by frequency. The read terminates 3 residues before the CDR3 end, so the remaining end is supplied by the germline J gene. The chain has TRBV12-5 and TRBJ1-5, with D possibly TRBD1 on 6 matching bases. Per the germline V gene, CDR1 is LGHNT and CDR2 is FRNRAP. The CDR3 consists of 15 residues. With 2 bases removed from V and 3 bases from J, the gap between germline ends came to 11 bases. The CDR3 sequence: CASGLTGLFNQPQHF. The DNA read from the CDR3 is TGTGCTAGTGGTTTGACAGGGTTGTTCAATCAGCCC. Drawing the rest from reference TRBV12-5 and TRBJ1-5, the complete variable domain is DARVTQTPRHKVTEMGQEVTMRCQPILGHNTVFWYRQTMMQGLELLAYFRNRAPLDDSGMPKDRFSAEMPDATLATLKIQPSEPRDSAVYFCASGLTGLFNQPQHFGDGTRLSIL.

Notes on this clone: The read stops 3 residues short of the end of the CDR3; the missing end is completed from the germline J gene. The chain has TRBV7-8 and TRBJ1-1; perhaps TRBD1 as D (5 bases). The V gene's germline CDR1 is SGHVS and CDR2 FQNEAQ. This CDR3 spans 13 amino acids. V was cut by 5 bases and J by 3 bases, with 10 bases left in between. CDR3 bases read: TGTGCCAGCAGCCAAGGGGTAGACACTGAA. It yields the protein CASSQGVDTE. The CDR3 reads in full as CASSQGVDTEAFF.

A word on this clone: The sample holds other DNA sequences that translate to the same CDR3. The CDR3 protein is CASSAEGGNTIYF. Incomplete CDR3 DNA: TGTGCCAGCAGTGCGGAGGGTGGAAACACC. The chain uses TRBV2 and TRBJ1-3; D unclear. The read halts 3 residues ahead of the CDR3 end, with the missing end drawn from the germline J gene. The CDR3 is 13 amino acids. Per the germline V gene, CDR1 is SNHLY and CDR2 is FYNNEI. V lost 4 bases to trimming and J lost 3 bases, with 7 bases between them.

About this clone: The read comes to an end 3 residues before the CDR3 does, leaving the germline J gene to fill in the end. The gene calls are TRBV20-1 and TRBJ2-3; D may be TRBD1 (6 bases). The germline gives CDR1 DFQATT, CDR2 SNEGSKA (reference sequence). The CDR3 spans 11 residues. The sequenced CDR3 bases are TGCAGTGCGCCAGGGGAAGAGACG. Protein sequence: CSAPGEET. The whole CDR3 protein reads CSAPGEETQYF.

With regard to this clone: The observed sequence ends 3 residues before the CDR3 terminus, with the missing tail filled in from the germline J gene. The J gene is TRBJ1-5, the V gene TRBV14, with unresolved D. CDR3 size: 13 residues. Per the germline V gene, CDR1 is SGHDN and CDR2 is FVKESK. Between the trimmed V and J ends, which lost 5 bases and 9 bases, there was a span of 14 bases. The CDR3 is CASSAKWAGPQHF. CDR3 DNA (partial): TGTGCCAGCAGCGCAAAGTGGGCTGGGCCC.

In regard to this clone: The sequenced fragment ends 3 residues before the CDR3 boundary, so the rest is inferred from the germline J gene. The chain recombines TRBV12-5 with TRBJ2-3, with unresolved D. Germline assignment: CDR1 LGHNT and CDR2 FRNRAP. The CDR3 extends over 16 amino acids. Trimming shortened V by 2 bases and J by 2 bases, and 14 bases separated the two germline ends. The CDR3 bases that were read are TGTGCTAGTGGTTTGCCCTTTCGCGCCCACACAGATACG. It translates to CASGLPFRAHTDT. The CDR3 in full is CASGLPFRAHTDTQYF. The full variable domain, in which reference TRBV12-5 and TRBJ2-3 provide the parts outside the CDR3, is DARVTQTPRHKVTEMGQEVTMRCQPILGHNTVFWYRQTMMQGLELLAYFRNRAPLDDSGMPKDRFSAEMPDATLATLKIQPSEPRDSAVYFCASGLPFRAHTDTQYFGPGTRLTVL.

As regards this clone: Coverage ceases 3 residues before the CDR3 finishes, and the germline J gene fills in the end. This rearrangement joins TRBV20-1 to TRBJ2-1; 10 bases map to TRBD2. V trimming: 0 bases; J trimming: 8 bases; junction bases outside the gene matches: 7. Per germline, CDR1 DFQATT and CDR2 SNEGSKA (reference sequence). The CDR3 extends over 15 amino acids. Partial CDR3 DNA: TGCAGTGCTAGAGATCCGCTAGCGGGAGACTATGAG. Protein: CSARDPLAGDYE. The entire CDR3 is CSARDPLAGDYEQFF.

As concerns this clone: The CDR3 extends 3 residues past the end of the read, so its final part is completed from the germline J gene. At the DNA level, this CDR3 is encoded by other sequences in the same sample as well. V usage is TRBV5-1 and J usage is TRBJ2-2; D perhaps matches TRBD1 (6 bases). The CDR3 spans 14 residues. The V gene's germline CDR1 is SGHRS and CDR2 YFSETQ. CDR3 DNA (partial): TGCGCCAGCAGCGAGGGACACCAGAATTCACCG. Translation gives CASSEGHQNSP. The whole CDR3 sequence is CASSEGHQNSPLFF.

Turning to this clone: From the germline J gene comes the end of the CDR3, since the read stops 3 residues before it. J is TRBJ2-1 and V is TRBV7-8; 7 nucleotides agree with TRBD1. Germline assignment: CDR1 SGHVS and CDR2 FQNEAQ. The CDR3 contains 15 residues. With 3 bases clipped from V and 2 bases from J, the junction kept 4 bases outside the gene matches. The part of the CDR3 DNA that was read is TGTGCCAGCAGCTTCTTTAGGGGGCCCTACAATGAG. Residues: CASSFFRGPYNE. The whole CDR3 region reads CASSFFRGPYNEQFF.

As concerns this clone: Compared with germline, one end of the junction differs, possibly owing to a read error. The sequenced fragment ends 3 residues before the CDR3 boundary, so the rest is inferred from the germline J gene. The rearrangement links TRBV4-2 to TRBJ2-1, with D possibly matching TRBD1 (5 bases). Germline CDR1 LGHNA, CDR2 YNFKEQ. This CDR3 spans 15 amino acids. The CDR3 loop reads CASSQSTATYNEQFF. The part of the CDR3 DNA that was read is TGCGCCAGCAGCCAGTCGACAGCCACCTACAATGAG.

As to this clone: The read falls 3 residues short of the CDR3 end, and the missing part is taken from the germline J gene. The chain has TRBV18 and TRBJ2-7; the D gene is possibly TRBD1 (6 bases). The CDR3 totals 13 residues. V lost 3 bases and J 5 bases, leaving 11 bases between the germline ends. Germline lookup yields CDR1 KGHSH and CDR2 LQKENI. CDR3 DNA (partial): TGTGCCAGCTCACCGGACAGCGGTCACGAG. It yields the protein CASSPDSGHE. The whole CDR3 is CASSPDSGHEQYF.

Of note for this clone: The read gets to within 3 residues of the CDR3 end, and the germline J gene fills in the rest. This chain uses TRBV5-6 with TRBJ1-4, with TRBD1 matching 7 bases. The CDR3 is 14 amino acids. Germline assignment: CDR1 SGHDT and CDR2 YYEEEE. This chain's CDR3 is CASSRGQLNSPLFF. Partial CDR3 DNA: TGTGCCAGCAGCCGGGGACAGCTAAATTCACCA.

As for this clone: Read sequence stops 3 residues before the CDR3 end, and the germline J gene provides the missing end. This chain joins TRBV7-6 and TRBJ2-1; D may be TRBD2 (6 bases). Trimming left V 3 bases short and J 7 bases short, with 16 bases between. CDR1 is SGHVS, CDR2 FNYEAQ, per germline. The length of the CDR3 is 15 residues. The DNA read from the CDR3 is TGTGCCAGCAGCTTGGAGGTCACCCGGGGGAATGAG. Translating gives CASSLEVTRGNE. The CDR3 as a whole reads CASSLEVTRGNEQFF.

A note on this clone: With the read ending 3 residues before the CDR3 end, the germline J gene is used to fill in that end. The chain recombines TRBV18 with TRBJ1-1; maybe TRBD1 (6 bases). The CDR3 spans 16 residues. Germline CDR1 reads KGHSH; CDR2 reads LQKENI. The CDR3 DNA, read in part, is TGTGCCAGCTCACCTGTGGGGGGGGCCGTCAAAAACATT. This translates into CASSPVGGAVKNI. The entire CDR3 protein is CASSPVGGAVKNIAFF. The variable domain in full, completed from reference TRBV18 and TRBJ1-1, reads NAGVMQNPRHLVRRRGQEARLRCSPMKGHSHVYWYRQLPEEGLKFMVYLQKENIIDESGMPKERFSAEFPKEGPSILRIQQVVRGDSAAYFCASSPVGGAVKNIAFFGQGTRLTVV.

Of note for this clone: The sequence runs out 3 residues before the end of the CDR3; the remainder is reconstructed from the germline J gene. V is TRBV19 and J is TRBJ2-7; D gene uncertain. Germline lookup yields CDR1 LNHDA and CDR2 SQIVND (reference sequence). The V end lost 5 bases, the J end lost 3 bases, and 20 bases lay between the germline ends. The length of the CDR3 is 16 residues. CDR3 protein: CASSPAVSTRIYEQYF. Incomplete CDR3 DNA: TGTGCCAGTAGTCCTGCTGTGAGTACGCGAATCTACGAG. Filled out from reference TRBV19 and TRBJ2-7, the complete variable domain reads DGGITQSPKYLFRKEGQNVTLSCEQNLNHDAMYWYRQDPGQGLRLIYYSQIVNDFQKGDIAEGYSVSREKKESFPLTVTSAQKNPTAFYLCASSPAVSTRIYEQYFGPGTRLTVT.